The 16 T cell receptor beta chains below come from one sample, sequenced in a study of OX40 agonist ivuxolimab in advanced cancers. The assay was immunoSEQ multiplex PCR, and TCRdb's table has in-frame clones only and misses some. The sample yields about 76,000 clones, over 70% seen once. The sequencing here drew on CD4+ or CD8+ T cells sorted from blood, taken in a trial of the OX40 agonist ivuxolimab. These receptors were obtained from an adult with an advanced solid tumor such as melanoma, head and neck, liver or kidney cancer.

This chain joins TRBV25-1 and TRBJ1-2, with D hard to call. The CDR3 covers 12 residues. Trimming cost V 6 bases and J 8 bases, with 13 bases left between them. The V gene's germline CDR1 is MGHDK and CDR2 SYGVNS. The DNA of the CDR3 is TGTGCCAGCAGCCACCCGAGGTGGGGCTACACCTTC. As protein: CASSHPRWGYTF.

In this sample, this clone turned up a few times. The chain recombines TRBV5-6 with TRBJ2-7; D call uncertain. CDR3 length: 13 residues. With 2 bases removed from V and 2 bases from J, the gap between germline ends came to 8 bases. Germline values: CDR1 SGHDT, CDR2 YYEEEE. CDR3 in DNA: TGTGCCAGCAGCTTCGGGCGCCCCTACGAGCAGTACTTC. As protein: CASSFGRPYEQYF.

The chain is built from TRBV19 and TRBJ1-5; D is perhaps TRBD1 (5 bases). V dropped 8 bases and J dropped 6 bases, with 23 bases sitting between them. This CDR3 has 16 amino acids. Germline V gene sequence: CDR1 LNHDA, CDR2 SQIVND (reference sequence). The CDR3: CASLRDPQITGQPQHF. The CDR3 coding sequence is TGTGCCAGTCTCCGGGACCCACAGATTACGGGTCAGCCCCAGCATTTT.

The chain is built from TRBV29-1 and TRBJ2-3; D may match TRBD1 or TRBD2 (6 bases each). Germline CDR1 reads SQVTM; CDR2 reads ANQGSEA. The CDR3 spans 15 residues. V was trimmed by 1 base and J by 1 base, leaving 12 bases between them. The CDR3 sequence: CSVEGWGAGTDTQYF. DNA for the CDR3: TGCAGCGTTGAAGGATGGGGGGCTGGCACAGATACGCAGTATTTT.

In the case of this clone: The same CDR3 is also encoded by other DNA sequences in this sample. J is TRBJ2-7 and V is TRBV28; no firm D call. This CDR3 comprises 14 residues. The V end lost 2 bases, the J end lost 7 bases, and 15 bases lay between the germline ends. Germline CDR1 MDHEN, CDR2 SYDVKM. CDR3 loop: CASSLIPPKPEQYF. The CDR3 region has the DNA TGTGCCAGCAGTTTAATCCCCCCCAAGCCAGAGCAGTACTTC.

The DNA of the CDR3 is TGTGCCAGCTCTACTAGGGGGGCTTCCTATAATTCACCCCTCCACTTT. Translated, it gives CASSTRGASYNSPLHF. The genes are TRBV2 and TRBJ1-6, with D possibly matching TRBD1 (6 bases). V lost 8 bases and J 1 base, leaving 15 bases between the germline ends. CDR3 size: 16 residues. In germline, CDR1 is SNHLY, CDR2 FYNNEI.

This chain joins TRBV2 and TRBJ1-2, with a weak D call TRBD1 (6 bases). V dropped 7 bases and J dropped 0 bases, with 12 bases sitting between them. Germline V lookup: CDR1 SNHLY, CDR2 FYNNEI. This CDR3 has 14 residues. In nucleotides, the CDR3 is TGTGCCAGCAAGAAGGACAGTGCTAACTATGGCTACACCTTC. Protein sequence: CASKKDSANYGYTF. The variable domain in full, with the rest retrieved from reference TRBV2 and TRBJ1-2, is EPEVTQTPSHQVTQMGQEVILRCVPISNHLYFYWYRQILGQKVEFLVSFYNNEISEKSEIFDDQFSVERPDGSNFTLKIRSTKLEDSAMYFCASKKDSANYGYTFGSGTRLTVV.

This clone was observed once. The chain employs TRBV25-1 and TRBJ1-2; D ambiguous. Trimming removed 5 bases from V and 1 base from J, with 14 bases in between. The CDR3 loop spans 15 amino acids. Germline V CDR1 and CDR2: MGHDK, SYGVNS. The DNA for the CDR3 is TGTGCCAGCAGTTCCCCCTCCCGATTTAACTATGGCTACACCTTC. This codes for CASSSPSRFNYGYTF.

The chain carries TRBV7-9 and TRBJ1-1; D unclear. This CDR3 is built from 13 residues. Germline V gene lookup returns CDR1 SEHNR and CDR2 FQNEAQ (reference sequence). V was shortened by 4 bases and J by 1 base, with 7 bases between the two germline ends. CDR3 DNA sequence: TGTGCCAGCAGCTCCCGCACGAACACTGAAGCTTTCTTT. Translating it yields CASSSRTNTEAFF.

V usage is TRBV19 and J usage is TRBJ2-7, with unresolved D. Germline CDR1 is LNHDA and CDR2 is SQIVND (reference sequence). The CDR3 runs 12 residues. V was shortened by 5 bases and J by 3 bases, with 8 bases between the two germline ends. The DNA for the CDR3 is TGTGCCAGTAGTGTAGGCGGCTACGAGCAGTACTTC. Translation: CASSVGGYEQYF. Supplemented by reference TRBV19 and TRBJ2-7, the full variable domain reads DGGITQSPKYLFRKEGQNVTLSCEQNLNHDAMYWYRQDPGQGLRLIYYSQIVNDFQKGDIAEGYSVSREKKESFPLTVTSAQKNPTAFYLCASSVGGYEQYFGPGTRLTVT.

V gene TRBV6-5 combines with J gene TRBJ1-1; tentative D call: TRBD1 (6 bases). The CDR3 spans 14 residues. In germline, CDR1 is MNHEY, CDR2 SVGAGI. V was clipped by 5 bases and J by 0 bases, with 10 bases between them. In nucleotides, the CDR3 is TGTGCCAGCAGTCGACAGGTTTTGAACACTGAAGCTTTCTTT. Its translation is CASSRQVLNTEAFF.

The CDR3 reads CSGTGTDTEAFF. DNA of the CDR3: TGCAGCGGAACCGGGACAGACACTGAAGCTTTCTTT. This chain links TRBV29-1 with TRBJ1-1; 7 bases map to TRBD1. CDR3 length: 12 amino acids. The germline V gene encodes CDR1 SQVTM and CDR2 ANQGSEA. V was clipped by 7 bases and J by 3 bases; unmatched bases: 5.

This clone was counted between two and nine times. The gene calls are TRBV6-6 and TRBJ1-1, with D perhaps TRBD1 (6 bases). Looked up from germline, CDR1 is MNHNY and CDR2 is SVGAGI (reference sequence). The CDR3 sequence is 14 residues long. V dropped 7 bases and J dropped 6 bases, with 18 bases sitting between them. The chain's CDR3 is CASNQPGQTPEAFF. DNA for the CDR3: TGTGCCAGCAACCAACCAGGACAGACCCCTGAAGCTTTCTTT.

This clone has a handful of counts. V and J are TRBV18 and TRBJ2-7; D gene uncertain. Germline V lookup: CDR1 KGHSH, CDR2 LQKENI. This CDR3 has 12 amino acids. Trimming took off 5 bases at V and 1 base at J, with 6 bases between the two ends. DNA of the CDR3: TGTGCCAGCTCAGGGGATTCCTACGAGCAGTACTTC. Translation: CASSGDSYEQYF.

The rearrangement links TRBV6-4 to TRBJ2-2; the match to TRBD2 covers 8 bases. Unmatched junction bases numbered 3, after V lost 4 bases and J lost 2 bases. The CDR3 consists of 15 residues. The germline V gene encodes CDR1 MRHNA and CDR2 SNTAGT. CDR3 nucleotides: TGTGCCAGCAGTGCGGCGGGGGGAAACACCGGGGAGCTGTTTTTT. Translation: CASSAAGGNTGELFF.

This chain links TRBV18 with TRBJ2-1, with 10 bases aligning to TRBD2. V gave up 5 bases and J gave up 8 bases; unmatched junction bases: 9. CDR3 length: 15 amino acids. The germline gives CDR1 KGHSH, CDR2 LQKENI. DNA of the CDR3: TGTGCCAGCTCATTCTATAGCGGGGGGCCCGATGAGCAGTTCTTC. This gives the protein CASSFYSGGPDEQFF. The variable domain in full, with the rest retrieved from reference TRBV18 and TRBJ2-1, is NAGVMQNPRHLVRRRGQEARLRCSPMKGHSHVYWYRQLPEEGLKFMVYLQKENIIDESGMPKERFSAEFPKEGPSILRIQQVVRGDSAAYFCASSFYSGGPDEQFFGPGTRLTVL.